The sequence of this TCR beta chain was determined in a study of blood T cell repertoires in COVID-19. CDR1 SGHTA and CDR2 FQGNSA come from the germline V gene. Between the trimmed V and J ends, which lost 1 base and 3 bases, there was a span of 12 bases. The CDR3 is 15 amino acids. Sequenced by immunoSEQ multiplex PCR; TCRdb stores in-frame clones only, minus some. The repertoire has 500,000 or so clones, about 90% of them found once; the top ten carry 0.65% to 0.9%. Recovered status in Cohort 3 required two negative PCRs, clearance, or symptom resolution. The V gene is TRBV7-2, the J gene TRBJ1-2; unclear D gene. Sequenced material: PBMCs or T cells enriched from blood (not recorded which). The source of this sequence is a woman in her late teens or twenties who had recovered from COVID-19. The chain's CDR3 is CASSLEPGRDYGYTF. CDR3 in DNA: TGTGCCAGCAGCTTAGAGCCTGGGAGGGACTATGGCTACACCTTC.